This TCR beta chain was found in a study of regulatory T cells in long-lasting Graves disease. Time point specified: newly diagnosed GD, antithyroid drugs for less than 3 months. PBMC-derived RNA was used for the TCR library. The CDR3 is 18 residues long. Germline V gives CDR1 MDHEN, CDR2 SYDVKM. Both iRepertoire HTBI primers and Arm-PCR of CDR3 regions were used to build the TCR beta libraries. TCRdb called the multiplex PCR reads again in MiXCR, with one record for every CDR3 protein. The repertoire holds 500,000 or so distinct CDR3 sequences, with 15% to 20% as singletons. Turning to this clonotype: Its antigen remains unidentified. This may stem from a read error, because a much larger clone lies one nucleotide away.

Points from the study as a whole: Small sample size may have lowered accuracy.

This same sample was also taken into another study, of T cells in Graves' hyperthyroidism and ophthalmopathy.

The TCR originated in a man aged 35 to 55 with Graves disease. The chain combines TRBV28 with TRBJ2-4; 11 bases align to TRBD2. The DNA end favors TRBJ2-5, so the J call may be wrong. The sequences come from peripheral blood mononuclear cells (PBMCs), collected at new diagnosis, from a patient treated with antithyroid drugs. The CDR3, as DNA: TGTGCCGGCAGTCCAATGTATAGCGGGAGGGCCGACCAAGAGACCCAGTACTTC. This gives the protein CAGSPMYSGRADQETQYF.